Below, 27 T cell receptor beta chains from the same sample are listed, as sequenced in a study of blood T cell dynamics during melanoma immunotherapy. Time point of the sample: pre-treatment baseline. This table comes from immunoSEQ multiplex PCR, and its TCRdb copy is limited to in-frame clones, with some not included. This sample has roughly 6,900 clones; 60% to 85% occur once, and the top ten carry around 28%. Here the sequenced sample was blood, taken from a patient treated with checkpoint blockade. The receptors shown here come from a human donor with melanoma.

V is TRBV5-1 and J is TRBJ2-3; 8 bases align to TRBD2. Unmatched junction bases numbered 12, after V lost 3 bases and J lost 3 bases. This CDR3 region has 17 residues. Germline V gene lookup returns CDR1 SGHRS and CDR2 YFSETQ. The CDR3 here is CASSSSTISGMTDTQYF. The DNA of the CDR3 is TGCGCCAGCAGCTCATCCACCATTAGCGGGATGACAGATACGCAGTATTTT.

This clone turned up a few times. The chain links TRBV7-9 to TRBJ2-1; no reliable D call. Trimming left V 5 bases short and J 6 bases short, with 8 bases between. Germline V gene lookup returns CDR1 SEHNR and CDR2 FQNEAQ (reference sequence). The CDR3 runs to 12 residues. CDR3 DNA sequence: TGTGCCAGCAGCGACGCCCGCAATGAGCAGTTCTTC. Translated: CASSDARNEQFF.

On this clone itself: This may stem from a read error, because a much larger clone lies one nucleotide away. This chain joins TRBV5-6 and TRBJ2-3, with 7 nucleotides matching TRBD2. The V and J ends lost 4 bases and 8 bases, in that order; junction bases with no gene match: 13. The CDR3 sequence is 15 residues long. CDR1 is SGHDT and CDR2 is YYEEEE in the germline V gene. The CDR3 sequence: CASSVGGGMGATQYF. The CDR3 DNA reads TGTGCCAGCAGCGTGGGGGGAGGGATGGGTGCTACGCAGTATTTT.

V gene TRBV4-1 combines with J gene TRBJ2-2; the match to TRBD2 covers 10 bases. The CDR3 totals 18 residues. After removal of 4 bases from V and 3 bases from J, the junction contained 11 bases not matched to a gene. Germline assignment: CDR1 MGHRA and CDR2 YSYEKL. The CDR3 loop is CASSLQISGGDYTGELFF. Written as DNA, the CDR3 is TGCGCCAGCAGCCTCCAGATCAGCGGGGGGGACTACACCGGGGAGCTGTTTTTT.

The chain couples TRBV21-1 to TRBJ1-5. TRBV21-1 is an annotated pseudogene. The CDR3 has 19 residues. DNA for the CDR3: TGTGCCAGCAGCAAAGGATCGGGGGATAACAGGGTGGGGAATCAGCCCCAGCATTTT. Its protein is CASSKGSGDNRVGNQPQHF.

This chain connects TRBV5-5 to TRBJ2-7, with D unresolved. The V gene's germline CDR1 is SGHKS and CDR2 YYEKEE (reference sequence). V dropped 0 bases and J dropped 1 base, with 11 bases sitting between them. The CDR3 runs 15 residues. CDR3 sequence reads: CASSLGVPVSYEQYF. The DNA of the CDR3 is TGTGCCAGCAGCTTGGGCGTCCCCGTTTCCTACGAGCAGTACTTC. Based on the CDR3 plus reference TRBV5-5 and TRBJ2-7, the full variable domain is DAGVTQSPTHLIKTRGQQVTLRCSPISGHKSVSWYQQVLGQGPQFIFQYYEKEERGRGNFPDRFSARQFPNYSSELNVNALLLGDSALYLCASSLGVPVSYEQYFGPGTRLTVT.

The chain combines TRBV7-2 with TRBJ2-5, with 8 nucleotides matching TRBD1. Trimming removed 1 base from V and 1 base from J; junction bases left unmatched: 11. CDR3 length: 18 residues. CDR1 and CDR2 from the germline V gene are SGHTA and FQGNSA. The CDR3 region has the DNA TGTGCCAGCAGCTTAGGGGTCGGACAGGGTGCATCCCAAGAGACCCAGTACTTC. Protein product: CASSLGVGQGASQETQYF.

The rearrangement uses TRBV21-1 and TRBJ2-7; the table's D gene call, TRBD1, was not cross checked with the DNA. TRBV21-1 is a pseudogene locus. This CDR3 contains 14 residues. In DNA, the CDR3 is TGTGCCAGCAGCAGGGACAGGGCAACCTACGAGCAGTACTTC. Protein product: CASSRDRATYEQYF.

J is TRBJ1-5 and V is TRBV6-1; D remains ambiguous. The length of the CDR3 is 14 residues. CDR1 and CDR2 from the germline V gene are MNHNS and SASEGT. V lost 9 bases to trimming and J lost 4 bases, with 16 bases between them. CDR3 in DNA: TGTGCCAGTAAGGACCCCGGTGGAAATCAGCCCCAGCATTTT. Protein: CASKDPGGNQPQHF.

The J gene is TRBJ2-3, the V gene TRBV7-2, with 7 bases lining up with TRBD2. J was trimmed by 3 bases and V by 6 bases; bases with no gene match: 9. Germline CDR1 is SGHTA and CDR2 is FQGNSA. The CDR3 runs 15 residues. The CDR3 loop reads CASSSLAGVTDTQYF. CDR3 nucleotides: TGTGCCAGCAGTTCCCTCGCGGGGGTAACAGATACGCAGTATTTT.

This clone was found a few times. The chain is built from TRBV7-9 and TRBJ1-1, with D maybe TRBD1 (5 bases). V was clipped by 5 bases and J by 2 bases, with 9 bases between them. In germline, CDR1 is SEHNR, CDR2 FQNEAQ (reference sequence). The CDR3 has 13 amino acids. The CDR3 DNA follows: TGTGCCAGCAGCGCCGGGACCAACACTGAAGCTTTCTTT. It codes for CASSAGTNTEAFF.

The chain links TRBV29-1 to TRBJ1-3, with a tentative D call TRBD1 (5 bases). There are 13 residues in the CDR3. Germline V gene lookup returns CDR1 SQVTM and CDR2 ANQGSEA. Trimming shortened V by 6 bases and J by 2 bases, and 11 bases separated the two germline ends. CDR3 sequence (DNA): TGCAGCGTGTCTGACAGAGCTGGAAACACCATATATTTT. It encodes CSVSDRAGNTIYF.

This chain links TRBV9 with TRBJ2-7; 10 bases are shared with TRBD1. Trimming cost V 0 bases and J 3 bases; bases outside gene matches: 3. The CDR3 is 15 residues long. Germline assignment: CDR1 SGDLS and CDR2 YYNGEE. The CDR3 sequence is CASSVAGTGDYEQYF. In DNA form, the CDR3 reads TGTGCCAGCAGCGTAGCTGGGACAGGGGACTACGAGCAGTACTTC.

J is TRBJ2-5 and V is TRBV6-5, with TRBD2 matching over 8 bases. V trimming: 7 bases; J trimming: 5 bases; junction bases outside the gene matches: 12. Germline-derived CDR1 and CDR2 are MNHEY and SVGAGI. This CDR3 spans 15 amino acids. The CDR3 DNA reads as TGTGCCAGCAACCCCGGGGGGGCCGTGGGGGAGACCCAGTACTTC. Amino acids: CASNPGGAVGETQYF.

The rearrangement joins TRBV11-2 to TRBJ2-2; D not resolved. V was shortened by 4 bases and J by 6 bases, with 21 bases between the two germline ends. Germline loops: CDR1 SGHAT, CDR2 FQNNGV. The CDR3 loop spans 17 amino acids. CDR3 DNA sequence: TGTGCCAGCAGCTCCCAAAGGACGTCTAGTTGGGCCGGGGAGCTGTTTTTT. Residues: CASSSQRTSSWAGELFF. Filled out from reference TRBV11-2 and TRBJ2-2, the complete variable domain reads EAGVAQSPRYKIIEKRQSVAFWCNPISGHATLYWYQQILGQGPKLLIQFQNNGVVDDSQLPKDRFSAERLKGVDSTLKIQPAKLEDSAVYLCASSSQRTSSWAGELFFGEGSRLTVL.

The chain links TRBV5-1 to TRBJ2-3, with TRBD1 matching 10 bases. The CDR3 runs 16 residues. Germline V gene lookup returns CDR1 SGHRS and CDR2 YFSETQ. J lost 2 bases, V lost 4 bases, and 7 bases had no gene match. Here the CDR3 DNA reads TGCGCCAGCAGCGAGGACAGGGGGACTATCACAGATACGCAGTATTTT. Translated, it gives CASSEDRGTITDTQYF.

In DNA, the CDR3 is TGCGCCAGCAGCCAAAAAGGGGACAGGGGAGATGAAAAACTGTTTTTT. Its translation: CASSQKGDRGDEKLFF. J is TRBJ1-4 and V is TRBV4-1, with 10 bases fitting TRBD1. Germline CDR1 reads MGHRA; CDR2 reads YSYEKL. Trimming took 2 bases from V and 6 from J; bases not matched to a gene: 6. The CDR3 has 16 amino acids.

J is TRBJ2-3 and V is TRBV7-8; 7 nucleotides match TRBD1. The CDR3 totals 16 residues. Germline assignment: CDR1 SGHVS and CDR2 FQNEAQ. The V segment lost 1 base and the J segment 3 bases; nucleotides outside the gene matches: 7. CDR3 in amino acids: CASSLEQGDGTDTQYF. The CDR3 DNA reads TGTGCCAGCAGCTTAGAGCAGGGGGATGGTACAGATACGCAGTATTTT.

The chain couples TRBV2 to TRBJ1-2, with D uncertain. V was pared by 9 bases and J by 2 bases, with 19 bases between. This CDR3 is built from 15 residues. The germline V gene encodes CDR1 SNHLY and CDR2 FYNNEI. The CDR3 spells CASNSDGFTNYGYTF. CDR3 DNA sequence: TGTGCCAGTAACAGTGATGGTTTCACGAACTATGGCTACACCTTC.

The chain links TRBV5-5 to TRBJ2-5; the D gene is possibly TRBD1 (6 bases). In germline, CDR1 is SGHKS, CDR2 YYEKEE (reference sequence). Trimming removed 4 bases from V and 2 bases from J, with 9 bases in between. The CDR3 is 13 residues long. CDR3 DNA sequence: TGTGCCAGCAGCATACAGGGACAAGAGACCCAGTACTTC. Encoded protein: CASSIQGQETQYF. The full variable domain, completed using reference TRBV5-5 and TRBJ2-5, is DAGVTQSPTHLIKTRGQQVTLRCSPISGHKSVSWYQQVLGQGPQFIFQYYEKEERGRGNFPDRFSARQFPNYSSELNVNALLLGDSALYLCASSIQGQETQYFGPGTRLLVL.

The chain employs TRBV10-2 and TRBJ1-5; TRBD1 is a possible D gene (6 bases). The germline V gene encodes CDR1 WSHSY and CDR2 SAAADI. The CDR3 consists of 13 residues. Between the trimmed V and J ends, which lost 5 bases and 7 bases, there was a span of 12 bases. This chain's CDR3 is CASSQQGPQPQHF. The CDR3 coding sequence is TGCGCCAGCAGTCAACAGGGTCCACAGCCCCAGCATTTT.

The chain is built from TRBV13 and TRBJ2-5; 7 bases map to TRBD2. Germline CDR1 reads PRHDT; CDR2 reads FYEKMQ (reference sequence). CDR3 length: 16 residues. Trimming took 8 bases from V and 2 from J; bases not matched to a gene: 14. The CDR3 nucleotides are TGTGCCAGCCGGTTGGCGGGGGAATATACTCAAGAGACCCAGTACTTC. Its protein is CASRLAGEYTQETQYF.

The genes are TRBV6-6 and TRBJ1-4; D perhaps matches TRBD1 (5 bases). The CDR3 runs 11 residues. Per germline, CDR1 MNHNY and CDR2 SVGAGI (reference sequence). Trimming removed 6 bases at V and 8 bases at J, with 7 bases between. In DNA, the CDR3 is TGTGCCAGCAGGGGGGGGGAAAAACTGTTTTTT. It specifies CASRGGEKLFF.

The CDR3 is CASSQDLNTQYF. The CDR3 coding sequence is TGCGCCAGCAGCCAAGATCTCAATACGCAGTATTTT. The V and J genes are TRBV4-1 and TRBJ2-3; D gene unclear. The V end was cut by 0 bases, the J end by 7 bases, with 5 bases between. Germline V CDR1 and CDR2: MGHRA, YSYEKL. The CDR3 is 12 amino acids.

The chain joins TRBV5-1 to TRBJ2-1; no clear D gene. Germline values: CDR1 SGHRS, CDR2 YFSETQ. Deletions cut 0 bases from V and 8 bases from J, with 12 bases between. This CDR3 spans 14 amino acids. The DNA for the CDR3 is TGCGCCAGCAGCTTGGAGGGTAGCCGGGATGAGCAGTTCTTC. Amino acid sequence: CASSLEGSRDEQFF.

This clone was counted a few times. V gene TRBV19 combines with J gene TRBJ2-1; D uncertain. Germline CDR1 LNHDA, CDR2 SQIVND (reference sequence). Trimming left V 3 bases short and J 0 bases short, with 9 bases between. CDR3 length: 15 amino acids. As DNA, the CDR3 is TGTGCCAGTAGTATGATAGGAAGCTCCTACAATGAGCAGTTCTTC. This gives the protein CASSMIGSSYNEQFF.

Notes on this clone: At one of its ends the junction is not consistent with the germline gene, which may arise from a read error. CDR3 region: CASSRGAYSRNNYDYTF. The CDR3 DNA reads as TGTGCCAGTAGTAGGGGGGCCTATTCGAGGAACAATTATGACTACACCTTC. This rearrangement joins TRBV19 to TRBJ1-2, with D perhaps matching TRBD1 (6 bases). The germline gives CDR1 LNHDA, CDR2 SQIVND (reference sequence). This CDR3 spans 17 amino acids.